This TCR beta chain was documented in a study of shared T cell receptors in the human thymus (dated by TCRdb to 2020 to 2023). Study-level background: The study examined how self-reactive, shared T-cell receptor alpha chains are generated in the human thymus.

Concerning this clone: Its antigen specificity is not known. There are no base qualities to consult, and no much larger clone falls within one base.

V loses 4 bases at its end and J loses 3 bases; junction bases beyond the gene matches: 11. From a lookup of the germline V gene, CDR1 and CDR2 are ENHRY and SYGVKD. From cysteine to phenylalanine, the CDR3 is 17 amino acids long. Left in the record is the CDR3 DNA by itself, 51 bases read in frame from the first base. The library came from the immunoSEQ multiplex PCR assay. This is the immuneACCESS table as TCRdb keeps it, with only in-frame sequences that have V and J called. A part of the clones is gone; compared with another copy, unresolved V genes explain less than half, and the rest is unexplained. The sample table contains 600,000 to 900,000 clones; only one count was recorded for approximately 83% of them. Of the sample, approximately 0.01% falls within the top ten clones. The data were also submitted as part of a second study, on human thymus T cells. In that second paper, the authors write: Donors were immunologically healthy infants undergoing open corrective cardiac surgery for congenital heart defects in Finland. The thymus tissue came from surgical resects taken out during corrective cardiac surgery. Both the thymic and the peripheral blood repertoires appeared to show biased V and J gene segment usage. The related research found that thymic TCR repertoires overlapped highly between unrelated individuals. The study used about 8 infant thymus samples plus four related peripheral blood samples to characterize TCR alpha and beta repertoires. Donor ages ranging from roughly 6 to 244 days were recorded, and several male and a couple of female infants were included in the cohort. Thymocytes were freed from the tissue by mechanical means and kept at -70 degrees C as pellets of about 9-33 million cells. A QIAsymphony instrument was used to extract genomic DNA from the frozen cell pellets. Using the immunoSEQ multiplex PCR assay, the TCRB and TCRAD loci were amplified from a standardized quantity of quality-controlled genomic DNA. The amplicons spanned the V(D)J region and were long enough to cover the CDR3 and allow V and J genes to be identified. The amplicons were sequenced on an Illumina platform via the commercial immunoSEQ service. Primer bias and sequencing errors were corrected using previously described methods, and TCRAD and TCRB definitions followed the IMGT database. The repertoires were analysed using immunoSEQ Analyzer 3.0 and VDJTools for basic statistics, V/J segment usage, diversity estimates, rarefaction and pairwise overlap. Diversity was estimated with Chao1, ChaoE, Efron-Thisted, Shannon and inverse Simpson indices, and also on datasets down-sampled to the smallest sample. Repertoire overlap was determined by strict matching of CDR3 nucleotide sequence, V gene and J gene, and Jaccard-based multidimensional scaling clustering was applied. On average, thymus samples gave 750,000 to 1,000,000 unique TCRB clonotypes, whereas blood samples gave about 92,000.

Input material: thymocytes. The chain joins TRBV10-3 to TRBJ2-3, with TRBD1 identical over 9 junction bases. The source is a girl under three years old with a congenital heart defect. Donor details come from another sample of the same person, matched by shared clones. The CDR3 reads as follows: CAISAGKGQGGTDTQYF. The DNA reads TGTGCCATCAGTGCAGGAAAGGGACAGGGAGGTACAGATACGCAGTATTTT.